This T cell receptor beta chain emerged from a study of Ad26.COV2.S vaccination and SARS-CoV-2 variants. About the study: The study gave Ad26.COV2.S intramuscularly, once or twice 56 days apart. Points from the study as a whole: After vaccination, reports described spike-specific CD8+ and CD4+ T cell responses as showing substantial breadth.

The CDR3 spans 14 residues. Per the germline V gene, CDR1 is MDHEN and CDR2 is SYDVKM. Trimming removed 6 bases at V and 7 bases at J, with 13 bases between. Points on this clone: Its specificity is not known.

Sequenced by immunoSEQ multiplex PCR; TCRdb stores in-frame clones only, minus some. Here the sample spans hundreds of thousands of clones, about 88% being singletons. Documented treatment: around 19 received Ad26.COV2.S at low or high dose, single or two shots; 5 received placebo; per-sample allocation not given. Sampling occurred on day 63 after the first vaccine or placebo injection. The individual, an adult aged 18-55 years, was a donor in Boston. The source of this sequence is a person aged 18-65 years who received the Ad26.COV2.S COVID-19 vaccine or a placebo. Sample: peripheral blood, taken in a trial of Ad26.COV2.S vaccine versus placebo. This chain joins TRBV28 and TRBJ1-6; D is unresolved. The DNA for the CDR3 is TGTGCCAGCAGGGAGGCTCTGGGGAATTCACCCCTCCACTTT. Residues: CASREALGNSPLHF.